A selection of T cell receptor beta chains follows, all from one sample in a study of cytomegalovirus exposure and HLA in healthy donors. Sequencing used immunoSEQ multiplex PCR; TCRdb keeps in-frame clones, though not all of them. There are more than 90,000 clones in the sample; around four fifths occur only once, and around 0.74% lies in the top ten. The sequencing sample was made of PBMCs. The receptors were sampled from a woman aged 55 to 70 in good health and CMV-seronegative. CDR3s include the opening cysteine and the closing phenylalanine or tryptophan. The D gene is left open where the match is weak. Some rows have no size entry. The others give once, few or many, or a class for an expanded clone.

>-|TRBV15|TRBD2|TRBJ2-7
TGTGCCACCAGCAGTACTAGCGGGAGTAACTACGAGCAGTACTTC
CATSSTSGSNYEQYF
>-|TRBV6-6|TRBD1|TRBJ1-5
TGTGCCAGCTGGACAGGGGGCCGCGGCAATCAGCCCCAGCATTTT
CASWTGGRGNQPQHF
>-|TRBV19|-|TRBJ1-5
TGTGCCAGTAGCCCCCTTCGAGAGGGCTCTAGCAATCAGCCCCAGCATTTT
CASSPLREGSSNQPQHF
>-|TRBV28|-|TRBJ2-7
TGTGCCAGCCGTGCGAATTCCTACGAGCAGTACTTC
CASRANSYEQYF
>-|TRBV7-7|TRBD1|TRBJ2-5
TGTGCCAGCAGCTCAGGGACAGTCGGACAGACCCAGTACTTC
CASSSGTVGQTQYF
>-|TRBV9|-|TRBJ2-7
TGTGCCAGCAGCCCCCCCTCGGGCTACGAGCAGTACTTC
CASSPPSGYEQYF
>-|TRBV6-5|-|TRBJ2-7
TGTGCCAGCAGTCGAACAGGCTACGAGCAGTACTTC
CASSRTGYEQYF
>-|TRBV4-1|-|TRBJ2-5
TGCGCCAGCAGCCAAGATGAGGAGACCCAGTACTTC
CASSQDEETQYF
>-|TRBV9|-|TRBJ2-7
TGTGCCAGCAGCGTCCAACCAGGGGAGAAGCCCTACGAGCAGTACTTC
CASSVQPGEKPYEQYF
>-|TRBV29-1|-|TRBJ2-1
TGCAGCGTTGTCGGATCTTTCAGAGGTAATGAGCAGTTCTTC
CSVVGSFRGNEQFF
>-|TRBV5-4|-|TRBJ1-5
TGTGCCAGCAGCAGAGAGCTAAATCAGCCCCAGCATTTT
CASSRELNQPQHF
>-|TRBV7-9|TRBD1|TRBJ1-1
TGTGCCAGCAGACCTAAACAGGGGGACACTGAAGCTTTCTTT
CASRPKQGDTEAFF
>-|TRBV4-3|-|TRBJ2-3
TGCGCCAGTGCCTCGGTCCGCACAGATACGCAGTATTTT
CASASVRTDTQYF
>-|TRBV30|TRBD2|TRBJ2-7
TGTGCCTGGAGCATAGAAAGGCCGGGAGGGCCCTACGAGCAGTACTTC
CAWSIERPGGPYEQYF
>-|TRBV6-6|-|TRBJ1-4
TGTGCCAGCAGTTACTCATGGGGAGCTAATGAAAAACTGTTTTTT
CASSYSWGANEKLFF
>-|TRBV28|TRBD2|TRBJ2-1
TGTGCCAGCAGGGTACGAGCGGGAGGGCCCTATGAGCAGTTCTTC
CASRVRAGGPYEQFF
>-|TRBV2|-|TRBJ1-6
TGTGCCAGCAGTGGCCGGCTCGACAGTTATTCACCCCTCCACTTT
CASSGRLDSYSPLHF
>-|TRBV5-6|-|TRBJ1-1
TGTGCCAGCAGCCTCGGGAGGGCCATCACGGGTCCTGAAGCTTTCTTT
CASSLGRAITGPEAFF
>-|TRBV4-3|-|TRBJ2-3
TGCGCCAGCAGCCAAGAGGCGCCCCGGGGGGCCCCACCCACAGATACGCAGTATTTT
CASSQEAPRGAPPTDTQYF
>-|TRBV6-6|-|TRBJ1-3
TGTGCCAGCAGGGGAGGAGGCTCTGGAAACACCATATATTTT
CASRGGGSGNTIYF
>once|TRBV7-9|-|TRBJ2-1
TGTGCCAGCAGCTTAGGAAGCGGCGTAAACAATGAGCAGTTCTTC
CASSLGSGVNNEQFF
>-|TRBV29-1|-|TRBJ2-1
TGCAGCGTGGCACAGTCCTACAATGAGCAGTTCTTC
CSVAQSYNEQFF
>-|TRBV11-2|TRBD1|TRBJ2-2
TGTGCCAGCAGCCCGACAGGGGCGGACACCGGGGAGCTGTTTTTT
CASSPTGADTGELFF
>-|TRBV5-5|-|TRBJ1-4
TGTGCCAGCAGCGTCGGGAGGGGGGATGAAAAACTGTTTTTT
CASSVGRGDEKLFF
>-|TRBV5-6|-|TRBJ2-5
TGTGCCAGCAGCTTGTCGGGGGAGAGAGGGACGGAAGAGACCCAGTACTTC
CASSLSGERGTEETQYF
>-|TRBV2|-|TRBJ1-2
TGTGCCAGCACCCCCGGGATAACTTTCAACACCTTC
CASTPGITFNTF
>-|TRBV5-6|-|TRBJ2-5
TGTGCCAGCAGCTTGGAGTCCGGACTCGGAGAGACCCAGTACTTC
CASSLESGLGETQYF
>few|TRBV30|-|TRBJ2-3
TGTGCCTGGAGTGGCCATCCCACTAGGGGCACAGATACGCAGTATTTT
CAWSGHPTRGTDTQYF
>-|TRBV5-1|-|TRBJ1-2
TGCGCCAGCAGCTTGGAGAGGGCGTCAGTTTATGGCTACACCTTC
CASSLERASVYGYTF
>-|TRBV27|TRBD1|TRBJ2-3
TGTGCCAGCAGTTCCGGGACAGCATACACAGATACGCAGTATTTT
CASSSGTAYTDTQYF
>-|TRBV28|TRBD1|TRBJ2-1
TGTGCCAGCCAGGGGACAGGGGGGAAGGTGGGGCAGTTCTTC
CASQGTGGKVGQFF
>-|TRBV11-2|-|TRBJ1-2
TGTGCCAGCAGCGTCACAAGTTACTATGGCTACACCTTC
CASSVTSYYGYTF
>once|TRBV6-5|-|TRBJ2-3
TGTGCCAGCAGTTATTCGCGGGGAATTGCAGATACGCAGTATTTT
CASSYSRGIADTQYF
>-|TRBV19|-|TRBJ1-1
TGTGCCAGTAGTTGGGGGACAAACACTGAAGCTTTCTTT
CASSWGTNTEAFF
>-|TRBV25-1|-|TRBJ2-3
TGTGCCAGCAGTGAATGGGCCCTGACAGGCGGCACAGATACGCAGTATTTT
CASSEWALTGGTDTQYF
>-|TRBV5-6|TRBD1|TRBJ1-2
TGTGCCAGCAGCACAGCCCCGGACAGGACCTATGGCTACACCTTC
CASSTAPDRTYGYTF
>once|TRBV27|-|TRBJ1-2
TGTGCCAGCCGTGAGGCAGGGTTTGGCTACACCTTC
CASREAGFGYTF
>-|TRBV28|TRBD2|TRBJ2-1
TGTGCCAGCAGTTCCGGGACTAGCGGGAGCAATGAGCAGTTCTTC
CASSSGTSGSNEQFF
>-|TRBV9|-|TRBJ1-1
TGTGCCAGCACCCGCCTAGTGGAGAACACTGAAGCTTTCTTT
CASTRLVENTEAFF
>-|TRBV18|-|TRBJ2-7
TGTGCCAGCTCACCCGCGCTGACCTACGAGCAGTACTTC
CASSPALTYEQYF
>-|TRBV10-1|-|TRBJ2-1
TGCGCCAGCAGTGAGGGCGGGGCCGATCGCCGGGGTGAGCAGTTCTTC
CASSEGGADRRGEQFF
>-|TRBV30|TRBD2|TRBJ2-5
TGTGCCTGGACCGGACTAGCGGGAGAGACCCAGTACTTC
CAWTGLAGETQYF
>once|TRBV5-8|TRBD1|TRBJ2-1
TGTGCCAGCAGCCCGGGACAGTACAATGAGCAGTTCTTC
CASSPGQYNEQFF
>-|TRBV4-3|TRBD2|TRBJ2-7
TGCGCCAGCAGCCAAGATATGGGACTAGCGGGGGCCAGCTCCTACGAGCAGTACTTC
CASSQDMGLAGASSYEQYF
>-|TRBV19|TRBD2|TRBJ2-1
TGTGCCAGTAGTGCTCCGGGACTAGCTCGTGGAAACTACAATGAGCAGTTCTTC
CASSAPGLARGNYNEQFF
>-|TRBV9|TRBD1|TRBJ2-7
TGTGCCAGCAGCTTCGGACAGGGGGGAAACGAGCAGTACTTC
CASSFGQGGNEQYF
>-|TRBV6-5|TRBD1|TRBJ1-1
TGTGCCAGCAGTACAGGGGCGAACACTGAAGCTTTCTTT
CASSTGANTEAFF
>-|TRBV27|-|TRBJ1-5
TGTGCCAGCAGTTTATCGATAGGGGGGCCCCAGCATTTT
CASSLSIGGPQHF
>-|TRBV27|TRBD1|TRBJ1-1
TGTGCCACCGCCTACCGAGGGGGCGGCACTGAAGCTTTCTTT
CATAYRGGGTEAFF
>-|TRBV6-6|-|TRBJ2-4
TGTGCCAGCAGTTACCTGGACAGACCAAAAAACATTCAGTACTTC
CASSYLDRPKNIQYF